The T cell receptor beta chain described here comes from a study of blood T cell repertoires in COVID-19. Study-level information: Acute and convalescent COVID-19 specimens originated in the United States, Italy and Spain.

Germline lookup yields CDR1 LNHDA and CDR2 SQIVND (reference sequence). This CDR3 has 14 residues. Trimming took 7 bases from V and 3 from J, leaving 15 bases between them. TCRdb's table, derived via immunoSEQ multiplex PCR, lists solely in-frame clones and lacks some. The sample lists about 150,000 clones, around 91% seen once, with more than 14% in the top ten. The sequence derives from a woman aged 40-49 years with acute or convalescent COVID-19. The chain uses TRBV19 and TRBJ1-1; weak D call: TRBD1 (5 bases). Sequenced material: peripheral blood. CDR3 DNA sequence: TGTGCCAGTACCGAGATCCCGGGGGACACTGAAGCTTTCTTT. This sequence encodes CASTEIPGDTEAFF.